This entry lists 11 T cell receptor beta chains sequenced from one sample in a study of blood T cell repertoires in COVID-19. Method: immunoSEQ multiplex PCR; TCRdb's copy keeps in-frame clones and lacks some. The sample lists 43,000 or so clones; more than 90% were seen once. Material for sequencing was peripheral blood. These receptors all stem from a human donor in a cohort sampled during active COVID-19.

As for this clone: One end of the junction fails to match germline, which may point to a read error. CDR3 in amino acids: CASSLETGTPYF. The CDR3 nucleotides are TGTGCCAGCAGCTTAGAGACCGGGACACCCTACTTC. V and J are TRBV7-9 and TRBJ1-2, with D perhaps TRBD1 (6 bases). CDR3 length: 12 amino acids. Per the germline V gene, CDR1 is SEHNR and CDR2 is FQNEAQ (reference sequence).

The chain is built from TRBV10-3 and TRBJ1-5, with D maybe TRBD1 (6 bases). The CDR3 totals 15 residues. CDR1 ENHRY and CDR2 SYGVKD come from the germline V gene. The V end was cut by 0 bases, the J end by 4 bases, with 10 bases between. CDR3 sequence (DNA): TGTGCCATCAGTGAGTCTGGGGGGGCGAATCAGCCCCAGCATTTT. Its protein product is CAISESGGANQPQHF.

J is TRBJ2-5 and V is TRBV19; TRBD1 is a possible D gene (7 bases). The germline gives CDR1 LNHDA, CDR2 SQIVND (reference sequence). The length of the CDR3 is 15 residues. V was shortened by 8 bases and J by 10 bases, with 26 bases between the two germline ends. Written as DNA, the CDR3 is TGTGCCAGTCGCCAGGGGGGTGGGACCTTTCTAGACCAGTACTTC. Translation gives CASRQGGGTFLDQYF. The full variable domain, with the rest looked up from reference TRBV19 and TRBJ2-5, is DGGITQSPKYLFRKEGQNVTLSCEQNLNHDAMYWYRQDPGQGLRLIYYSQIVNDFQKGDIAEGYSVSREKKESFPLTVTSAQKNPTAFYLCASRQGGGTFLDQYFGPGTRLLVL.

The chain has TRBV5-1 and TRBJ1-2, with D hard to call. Germline V CDR1 and CDR2: SGHRS, YFSETQ. Trimming took off 0 bases at V and 6 bases at J, with 6 bases between the two ends. This CDR3 is built from 12 residues. CDR3 nucleotide sequence: TGCGCCAGCAGCTTGGCGTATGATGGCTACACCTTC. This encodes CASSLAYDGYTF.

The chain links TRBV16 to TRBJ2-7, with TRBD1 as a possible D gene (6 bases). V was cut by 1 base and J by 0 bases, with 13 bases left in between. The CDR3 loop spans 16 amino acids. Looked up from germline, CDR1 is KGHSY and CDR2 is FQNENV. CDR3 in DNA: TGTGCCAGCAGCCAATTTAAGGGGGTCATCTCCTACGAGCAGTACTTC. Encoded protein: CASSQFKGVISYEQYF.

The chain employs TRBV3-1 (or the pseudogene TRBV3-2) and TRBJ2-1; 8 bases are a match to TRBD1. The CDR3 runs 17 residues. V lost 0 bases and J lost 4; bases outside the gene matches: 8. Germline CDR1 and CDR2: LGHDT and YNNKEL (reference sequence). The CDR3 coding sequence is TGTGCCAGCAGCCAAGATCTTAGACAGGGGTTTTACAATGAGCAGTTCTTC. This translates into CASSQDLRQGFYNEQFF.

The chain combines TRBV27 with TRBJ2-5; 10 bases match TRBD2. Germline CDR1 is MNHEY and CDR2 is SMNVEV (reference sequence). The CDR3 runs to 16 residues. V dropped 5 bases and J dropped 2; count of bases not matched to a gene: 8. CDR3 residues: CASSPQLLAGQETQYF. CDR3 nucleotide sequence: TGTGCCAGCAGTCCTCAATTACTAGCGGGGCAAGAGACCCAGTACTTC.

The rearrangement links TRBV5-6 to TRBJ2-3, with 7 nucleotides matching TRBD1. CDR3 length: 15 residues. Germline CDR1 reads SGHDT; CDR2 reads YYEEEE. J was trimmed by 5 bases and V by 4 bases; bases with no gene match: 10. The DNA of the CDR3 is TGTGCCAGCAGCCAGGGACAGCAGTTTAGAGATACGCAGTATTTT. Amino acids: CASSQGQQFRDTQYF.

The chain links TRBV6-2 or TRBV6-3 to TRBJ1-1; D is possibly TRBD1 (6 bases). Trimming removed 4 bases at V and 4 bases at J, with 13 bases between. The CDR3 is 14 amino acids. Per the germline V gene, CDR1 is MNHEY and CDR2 is SVGEGT. The CDR3 bases are TGTGCCAGCAGTTTTTCCGTCAGGGGCACTGAAGCTTTCTTT. Its protein is CASSFSVRGTEAFF.

The chain links TRBV21-1 to TRBJ2-7; the table names TRBD1, a call not compared with the DNA. TRBV21-1 is a pseudogene locus. There are 16 residues in the CDR3. CDR3 sequence (DNA): TGTGCCAGCAGCAAAGCGCTCCAGGGGAGAGCCTACGAGCAGTACTTC. Its protein product is CASSKALQGRAYEQYF.

The chain combines TRBV2 with TRBJ1-5; D perhaps matches TRBD1 (6 bases). This CDR3 is 13 amino acids long. The germline V and J ends were trimmed by 8 bases and 6 bases, with 14 bases remaining between them. Germline lookup yields CDR1 SNHLY and CDR2 FYNNEI. CDR3 residues: CASLRFRGQPQHF. The CDR3 DNA is TGTGCCAGCCTAAGATTCAGGGGTCAGCCCCAGCATTTT. The full variable domain, in which reference TRBV2 and TRBJ1-5 provide the parts outside the CDR3, is EPEVTQTPSHQVTQMGQEVILRCVPISNHLYFYWYRQILGQKVEFLVSFYNNEISEKSEIFDDQFSVERPDGSNFTLKIRSTKLEDSAMYFCASLRFRGQPQHFGDGTRLSIL.